Many counts were recorded for the clone carrying this T cell receptor beta chain. The antigen is undetermined. The record originates from a study of identical twins. Study-level results: Where beta out-of-frame sequences were concerned, excess twin sharing was weaker.

Donors uniformly comprised healthy Caucasians. Trimming took 4 bases from V and 4 from J, leaving 12 bases between them. Germline V gives CDR1 SGDLS, CDR2 YYNGEE. This CDR3 comprises 14 residues. A universal primer binding site was introduced by template switching. The final cDNA contained unique molecular identifiers. One entry per CDR3 protein results from TCRdb running MiXCR on the 5' RACE reads. The repertoire holds 420,000 or so distinct CDR3 sequences, around a sixth seen once, with roughly an eighth in the top ten. This clonotype was sampled from a man between 50 and 59 years old in good health. The chain is built from TRBV9 and TRBJ2-1, with D maybe TRBD1 (6 bases). Input material: naive T cells sorted from blood. Here the CDR3 reads CASSPGTPYNEQFF. The CDR3 DNA follows: TGTGCCAGCAGCCCAGGGACACCTTACAATGAGCAGTTCTTC.